This T cell receptor beta chain was profiled in a study of T cell changes during pregnancy in multiple sclerosis. The length of the CDR3 is 13 residues. Per germline, CDR1 SGDLS and CDR2 YYNGEE. Trimming removed 4 bases at V and 5 bases at J, with 12 bases between. Some clones are missing from TCRdb's copy, which holds only in-frame ones; the method was immunoSEQ multiplex PCR. The repertoire holds approximately 43,000 clones, with 90% as singletons. The sequencing here drew on CD8+ T cells from peripheral blood mononuclear cells, taken in the first trimester of pregnancy. The clonotype originates from a female donor with multiple sclerosis, enrolled in a pregnancy study. The V gene is TRBV9, the J gene TRBJ1-1, with D possibly TRBD1 on 6 matching bases. This CDR3 is CASSSPGATEAFF. DNA of the CDR3: TGTGCCAGCAGCTCACCAGGGGCGACTGAAGCTTTCTTT.